This T cell receptor beta chain stems from a study of T cell repertoires in cytomegalovirus infection. Across the whole study: Recently identified HLA-C-restricted and well-studied HLA-B-restricted CMV epitopes were used.

TCRdb reanalysed the reads using MiXCR and keeps one entry per CDR3 protein. The profile shows 450,000 to 650,000 distinct CDR3 sequences, 40% of them singletons. Germline V gene lookup returns CDR1 MNHEY and CDR2 SVGAGI. Trimming cost V 0 bases and J 5 bases, with 11 bases left between them. The CDR3 spans 15 residues. On this clonotype: Its antigen remains unknown.

The sample was cultured PBMCs, taken from culture after CMV antigen stimulation. This clonotype was obtained from a human donor in good health (CMV status not recorded). Some clones in this sample may be carry-over from other donors' samples. The chain is built from TRBV6-5 and TRBJ1-5, with D perhaps matching TRBD1 (6 bases). CDR3 sequence reads: CASSYSWTADQPQHF. In DNA, the CDR3 is TGTGCCAGCAGTTACTCCTGGACAGCCGATCAGCCCCAGCATTTT.